A selection of T cell receptor beta chains follows, all from one sample in a study of graft-versus-host responses after intestinal transplantation. Sequenced by immunoSEQ multiplex PCR; TCRdb stores in-frame clones only, minus some. The sample holds about 64,000 clones; 80% to 95% are singletons and the top ten take approximately 6.3%. The sample consisted of bone marrow, taken almost 750 days after intestinal transplantation. Receptors originate from a human patient who received an intestinal transplant, so some T cells may come from the graft donor. CDR3s leave out the opening cysteine and the closing phenylalanine or tryptophan.

V gene,J gene,CDR3 protein
TRBV6-1,TRBJ2-5,ASNRGRGETQY
TRBV6-1,TRBJ2-1,ASSVLTSGGDNEQF
TRBV18,TRBJ1-3,ASSPQDGIFSGNTIY
TRBV7-9,TRBJ1-6,ASGKVGFNSPLH
TRBV28,TRBJ1-2,ASSLLEDSQGGYT
TRBV6-1,-,ASNFESYEQY
TRBV10-3,TRBJ1-2,AIRTDRDYGYT
TRBV10-3,TRBJ2-7,AISGTPESAEQY
TRBV15,TRBJ1-3,ATSRDGGSGNTIY
TRBV25-1,TRBJ1-1,ASSEGYGAF
TRBV7-2,TRBJ2-7,ASSYPGGVRVGSYEQY
TRBV9,TRBJ2-2,ASSPRPSGELF
TRBV4-1,TRBJ2-1,ASSTQGLARNEQF
TRBV4-1,TRBJ1-6,ASSQGGGRLRNSPLH
TRBV7-2,TRBJ2-7,ASSGQGSDEQY
TRBV25-1,TRBJ2-3,ASSIYSGGTGDTQY
TRBV25-1,TRBJ1-1,ASSERRGPTEAF